Below are 11 T cell receptor beta chains sequenced from a single sample in a study of PD-1 blockade in classical Hodgkin lymphoma. Documented time point: cycle 4 day 1 (C4D1), after more than five weeks of nivolumab. All trial patients relapsed after autologous stem cell transplantation. Clones were sequenced by immunoSEQ multiplex PCR, and TCRdb holds only the in-frame ones, with some missing. The sample records some 18,000 clones, under 80% being singletons. Material: peripheral blood mononuclear cells (PBMCs), obtained before the fourth cycle of nivolumab. Receptor source: a human donor with classical Hodgkin lymphoma.

In this sample, this clone turned up once. CDR3 nucleotide sequence: TGTGCCAGCAGCTTAGTCCAGGGTGAAGCTTTCTTT. It specifies CASSLVQGEAFF. The chain carries TRBV7-6 and TRBJ1-1; a weak D match, TRBD1 (5 bases). Germline values: CDR1 SGHVS, CDR2 FNYEAQ. The CDR3 has 12 amino acids. V shed 1 base and J shed 7 bases, with 7 bases lying between them. Drawing the rest from reference TRBV7-6 and TRBJ1-1, the complete variable domain is GAGVSQSPRYKVTKRGQDVALRCDPISGHVSLYWYRQALGQGPEFLTYFNYEAQQDKSGLPNDRFSAERPEGSISTLTIQRTEQRDSAMYRCASSLVQGEAFFGQGTRLTVV.

To note about this clone: Other nucleotide sequences in the sample specify the same CDR3. The CDR3, as DNA: TGTGCCAGCAGCGCCCAGGGCATGGGGTCTGGGGCCAACGTCCTGACTTTC. Protein product: CASSAQGMGSGANVLTF. V and J are TRBV9 and TRBJ2-6; the D gene is possibly TRBD1 (5 bases). Germline-derived CDR1 and CDR2 are SGDLS and YYNGEE. The CDR3 has 17 amino acids. V was trimmed by 3 bases and J by 1 base, leaving 14 bases between them.

The chain is built from TRBV6-1 and TRBJ1-5; no definite D call. The CDR3 runs 12 residues. CDR1 and CDR2 (germline): MNHNS, SASEGT. V shed 7 bases and J shed 6 bases, with 10 bases lying between them. This CDR3 reads CASTFEGQPQHF. The CDR3, as DNA: TGTGCCAGCACTTTTGAGGGTCAGCCCCAGCATTTT.

The CDR3 nucleotides are TGTGCCATCAGTGGACTTAAAGCTAACTATGGCTACACCTTC. This encodes CAISGLKANYGYTF. The gene calls are TRBV10-3 and TRBJ1-2; D gene uncertain. Trimming took off 4 bases at V and 0 bases at J, with 9 bases between the two ends. CDR1 is ENHRY, CDR2 SYGVKD, per germline. The CDR3 sequence is 14 residues long.

This clone was picked up one time. The chain uses TRBV5-1 and TRBJ1-2; D is undetermined. The CDR3 runs 14 residues. V lost 4 bases to trimming and J lost 0 bases, with 10 bases between them. CDR1 is SGHRS, CDR2 YFSETQ, per germline. This CDR3 reads CASSTAEANYGYTF. CDR3 DNA: TGCGCCAGCAGCACGGCAGAAGCTAACTATGGCTACACCTTC.

This chain connects TRBV19 to TRBJ2-3; D remains unclear. Germline CDR1 reads LNHDA; CDR2 reads SQIVND (reference sequence). The length of the CDR3 is 12 residues. V lost 3 bases to trimming and J lost 8 bases, with 9 bases between them. Written as DNA, the CDR3 is TGTGCCAGTAGTATGATCGACGGTACGCAGTATTTT. It encodes CASSMIDGTQYF.

The table lists this clone with a count of one. V gene TRBV29-1 combines with J gene TRBJ1-1; 10 bases line up with TRBD1. Germline loops: CDR1 SQVTM, CDR2 ANQGSEA. The CDR3 runs 13 residues. With 6 bases clipped from V and 4 bases from J, the junction kept 5 bases outside the gene matches. The CDR3 DNA follows: TGCAGCGTCGCCGGACAGGGGGGCACTGAAGCTTTCTTT. Translating gives CSVAGQGGTEAFF.

This chain uses TRBV6-4 with TRBJ2-7, with 16 bases aligning to TRBD2. There are 17 residues in the CDR3. The germline CDR1 and CDR2 sequences are MRHNA and SNTAGT. V lost 6 bases to trimming and J lost 5 bases; unmatched junction nucleotides: 10. Written as DNA, the CDR3 is TGTGCCAGCAGGGTCCCGGGACTAGCGGGGGGGCTGAACGAGCAGTACGTC. Translating it yields CASRVPGLAGGLNEQYV.

This clone was found a few times. V gene TRBV19 combines with J gene TRBJ2-1; tentative D call: TRBD2 (6 bases). Trimming took 3 bases from V and 4 from J, leaving 13 bases between them. This CDR3 comprises 15 residues. Germline V gives CDR1 LNHDA, CDR2 SQIVND (reference sequence). The CDR3 here is CASSISGLPYNEQFF. The CDR3 DNA is TGTGCCAGTAGTATCTCGGGACTGCCTTACAATGAGCAGTTCTTC.

With respect to this clone: An end of the junction does not agree with germline; a read error may underlie this. The V and J genes are TRBV7-7 and TRBJ2-1, with D hard to call. Germline CDR1 reads SSHAT; CDR2 reads FNYEAQ (reference sequence). The CDR3 totals 15 residues. The CDR3 region is CASSLGDSPNNEQFF. The CDR3 bases are TGTGCTAGCAGCTTAGGCGACTCCCCTAACAATGAGCAGTTCTTC.

This CDR3 is CASSWTGGNIQYF. The CDR3 nucleotides are TGTGCCAGCAGCTGGACAGGGGGCAACATTCAGTACTTC. The chain has TRBV7-2 and TRBJ2-4, with 11 bases aligning to TRBD1. The V gene end was trimmed by 4 bases and the J gene end by 7 bases; junction bases not matched to a gene: 0. Germline values: CDR1 SGHTA, CDR2 FQGNSA. The CDR3 contains 13 residues.